Here is one TCR beta chain with its context. Trimming at V came to 1 base and at J to 2 bases, leaving 5 bases not matched to a gene. Germline V gene sequence: CDR1 SGDLS, CDR2 YYNGEE. This CDR3 is built from 15 residues. The record originates from a study of molecular identifiers for immune sequencing clone quantification. Bulk TCR libraries used previously described methods and listed TCR primers. TCRdb re-called the PCR reads with MiXCR, one entry per CDR3 protein. The sample carries about 640,000 distinct CDR3 sequences, 20% recorded once. The sequence was obtained from a human donor in good health. Some libraries in this study had Jurkat cell RNA spiked in. This chain links TRBV9 with TRBJ2-7; the match to TRBD2 covers 8 bases. Sequencing used naive CD8+ T cells from blood, with Jurkat cell RNA spiked in. Subset specified: FACS-sorted CD8+CD4-CCR7+CD45RA+ naive T cells. As DNA, the CDR3 is TGTGCCAGCAGCGTAAGTGGGGGACTAGCCTACGAGCAGTACTTC. Translating it yields CASSVSGGLAYEQYF.